The table lists the clone carrying this T cell receptor (beta chain) with a few counts. Its antigen is undetermined. These data belong to a study of human T cells and chemical hapten exposure. Turning to the study itself: Minor volume differences among pooled libraries chiefly drove per-sample TCR yield variation. Overall study results and limits: The number of TCRs above 1 in 1000 frequency did not change after DPC sensitization.

Time point meaning: pre-sensitization, week 0. Sample treatment: therapeutic diphenylcyclopropenone sensitization with weekly scalp DPC. Deletions cut 0 bases from V and 0 bases from J, with 9 bases between. The length of the CDR3 is 16 residues. Germline loops: CDR1 SGHNT, CDR2 YENEEA. Authors' analysis steps: Counts of TCRs in each sample centred on a median of around 92,000 and extended from about 24,000 to 680,000. TCRdb recomputed calls from the RACE reads with MiXCR, one row per CDR3 protein. In this record, the V and J calls reflect TCRdb's handling and not the investigators' own analysis. This sample has 180,000 or so distinct CDR3 sequences, with approximately 31% found just once.

The clonotype comes from a woman aged 25 to 39 with alopecia areata. Some clones in this sample may be carry-over from other donors' samples. The input for sequencing was whole blood, taken in connection with sensitization to the hapten diphenylcyclopropenone (DPC). The rearrangement uses TRBV11-3 and TRBJ2-1; the D gene is possibly TRBD2 (5 bases). CDR3 loop: CASSLERGSSYNEQFF. CDR3 nucleotides: TGTGCCAGCAGCTTAGAACGGGGTAGCTCCTACAATGAGCAGTTCTTC. Full variable domain (remainder filled in from reference TRBV11-3 and TRBJ2-1): EAGVVQSPRYKIIEKKQPVAFWCNPISGHNTLYWYLQNLGQGPELLIRYENEEAVDDSQLPKDRFSAERLKGVDSTLKIQPAELGDSAVYLCASSLERGSSYNEQFFGPGTRLTVL.